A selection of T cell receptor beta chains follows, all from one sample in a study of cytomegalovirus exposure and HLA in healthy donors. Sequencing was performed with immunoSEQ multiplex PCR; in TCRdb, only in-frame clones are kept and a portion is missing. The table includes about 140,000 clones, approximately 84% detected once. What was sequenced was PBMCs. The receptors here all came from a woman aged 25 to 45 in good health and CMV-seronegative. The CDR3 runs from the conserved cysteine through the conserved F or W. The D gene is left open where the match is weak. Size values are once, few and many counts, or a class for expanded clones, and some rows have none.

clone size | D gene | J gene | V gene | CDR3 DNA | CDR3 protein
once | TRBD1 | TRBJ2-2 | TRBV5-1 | TGCGCCAGCAGCCCGAACCCGGGACAGGGGACCGGGGAGCTGTTTTTT | CASSPNPGQGTGELFF
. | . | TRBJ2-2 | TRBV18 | TGTGCCAGCTCACCAACATTTAACACCGGGGAGCTGTTTTTT | CASSPTFNTGELFF
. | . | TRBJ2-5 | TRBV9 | TGTGCCAGCAGCGTAGGGGCGGGGTTGGAGACCCAGTACTTC | CASSVGAGLETQYF
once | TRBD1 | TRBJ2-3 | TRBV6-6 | TGTGCCAGCAGTTCCCCGGACAGGCTAGGGACAGATACGCAGTATTTT | CASSSPDRLGTDTQYF
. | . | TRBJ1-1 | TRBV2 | TGTGCCAGCATCCAGAACACTGAAGCTTTCTTT | CASIQNTEAFF
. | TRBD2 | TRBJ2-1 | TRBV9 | TGTGCCAGCAGCGTAGCGAGCGGGGGGGCTAATGAGCAGTTCTTC | CASSVASGGANEQFF
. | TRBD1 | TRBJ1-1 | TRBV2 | TGTGCCAGCAGTGAAGCGCTTCGGGACAGGGGGTTACGAGCTTTCTTT | CASSEALRDRGLRAFF
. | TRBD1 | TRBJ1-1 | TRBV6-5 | TGTGCCAGCAGTAGGACAGGGGGGAACACTGAAGCTTTCTTT | CASSRTGGNTEAFF
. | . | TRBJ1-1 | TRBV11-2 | TGTGCCAGCAGCTGGGACACAAACACTGAAGCTTTCTTT | CASSWDTNTEAFF
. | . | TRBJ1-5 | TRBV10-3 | TGTGCCATCAGTGAGTCCTACAGGATTAGCAATCAGCCCCAGCATTTT | CAISESYRISNQPQHF
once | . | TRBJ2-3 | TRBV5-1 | TGCGCCAGCAGCTACCGCCAGGGGTTCGGCACAGATACGCAGTATTTT | CASSYRQGFGTDTQYF
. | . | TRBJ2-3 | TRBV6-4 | TGTGCCAGCAGCCACAGGGAAATAGATACGCAGTATTTT | CASSHREIDTQYF
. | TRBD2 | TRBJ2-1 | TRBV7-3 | TGTGCCAGCAGCCGACTAGCGGGGGAGTACAATGAGCAGTTCTTC | CASSRLAGEYNEQFF
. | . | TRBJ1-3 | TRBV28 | TGTGCCAGCAGTTTATCAAGCGGGGACTACTCTGGAAACACCATATATTTT | CASSLSSGDYSGNTIYF
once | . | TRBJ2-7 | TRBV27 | TGTGCCAGCAGTAGGAGGGGGAGGGAGGCCTACGAGCAGTACTTC | CASSRRGREAYEQYF
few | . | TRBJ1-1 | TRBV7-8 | TGTGCCAGCAGCTTAGATCCTGGCCGAGCTTTCTTT | CASSLDPGRAFF
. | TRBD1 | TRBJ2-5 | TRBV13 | TGTGCCAGCAGCCCCCCGGGGACAGGGAGGGGAGAGACCCAGTACTTC | CASSPPGTGRGETQYF